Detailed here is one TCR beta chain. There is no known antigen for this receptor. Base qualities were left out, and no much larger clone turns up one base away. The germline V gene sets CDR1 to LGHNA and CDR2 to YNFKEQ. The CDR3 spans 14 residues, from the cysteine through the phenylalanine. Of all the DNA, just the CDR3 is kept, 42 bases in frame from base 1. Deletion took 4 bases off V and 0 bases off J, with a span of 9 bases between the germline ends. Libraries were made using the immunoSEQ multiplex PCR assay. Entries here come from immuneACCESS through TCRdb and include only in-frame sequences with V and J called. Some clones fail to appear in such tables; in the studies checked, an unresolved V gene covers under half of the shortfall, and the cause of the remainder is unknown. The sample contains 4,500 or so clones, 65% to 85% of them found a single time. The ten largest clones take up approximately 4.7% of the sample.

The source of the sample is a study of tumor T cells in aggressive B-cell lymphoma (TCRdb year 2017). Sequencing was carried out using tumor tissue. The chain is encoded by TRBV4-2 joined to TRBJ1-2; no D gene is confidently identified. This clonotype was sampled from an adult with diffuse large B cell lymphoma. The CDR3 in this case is CASSRELTNYGYTF. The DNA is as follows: TGTGCCAGCAGCCGAGAATTAACTAACTATGGCTACACCTTC.